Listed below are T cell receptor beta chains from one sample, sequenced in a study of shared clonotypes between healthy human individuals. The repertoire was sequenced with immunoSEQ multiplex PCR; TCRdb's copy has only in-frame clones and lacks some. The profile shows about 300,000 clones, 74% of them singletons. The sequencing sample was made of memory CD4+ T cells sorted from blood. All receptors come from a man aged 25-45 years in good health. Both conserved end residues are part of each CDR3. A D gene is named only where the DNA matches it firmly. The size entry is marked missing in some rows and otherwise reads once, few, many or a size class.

DNA: TGTGCCAGCAGCGTAGTGGGGGAGGCCCACGATCAGTTCTTC; CDR3: CASSVVGEAHDQFF; size: few; D: NA; V: TRBV9; J: TRBJ2-1
DNA: TGCGCCAGCTGGACTCTTTCGAACACCGGGGAGCTGTTTTTT; CDR3: CASWTLSNTGELFF; size: NA; D: NA; V: TRBV5-1; J: TRBJ2-2
DNA: TGTGCCAGCAGCTCCCCCGGACTAGCGGGAGACGAGCAGTTCTTC; CDR3: CASSSPGLAGDEQFF; size: NA; D: TRBD2; V: TRBV11-3; J: TRBJ2-1
DNA: TGTGCCAGTGGGACAGGGCAGAATCAGCCCCAGCATTTT; CDR3: CASGTGQNQPQHF; size: NA; D: TRBD1; V: TRBV19; J: TRBJ1-5
DNA: TGCAGTGCTACTCCCTCCCACGAGCAGTACTTC; CDR3: CSATPSHEQYF; size: NA; D: NA; V: TRBV20-1; J: TRBJ2-7
DNA: TGTGCCAGCAGTGCTCAGGGGGCCTACGAGCAGTACTTC; CDR3: CASSAQGAYEQYF; size: NA; D: TRBD1; V: TRBV27; J: TRBJ2-7
DNA: TGTGCCACATCTACAGGGATTTCCTACGAGCAGTACTTC; CDR3: CATSTGISYEQYF; size: NA; D: NA; V: TRBV18; J: TRBJ2-7
DNA: TGTGCCAGCAGCCCCGGGACCATCGCGGCTGAGCAGTTCTTC; CDR3: CASSPGTIAAEQFF; size: NA; D: NA; V: TRBV13; J: TRBJ2-1
DNA: TGTGCCAGCAGTTACCCCCGGGGGACCGGTAACACTGAAGCTTTCTTT; CDR3: CASSYPRGTGNTEAFF; size: NA; D: NA; V: TRBV6-6; J: TRBJ1-1
DNA: TGCGCCAGCTCCTTAGCGGGAGCATCCGAGCAGTACTTC; CDR3: CASSLAGASEQYF; size: few; D: TRBD2; V: TRBV4-1; J: TRBJ2-7
DNA: TGCAGCGTTTCGGGAGGAAACGAATGGACCCAGTACTTC; CDR3: CSVSGGNEWTQYF; size: NA; D: TRBD2; V: TRBV29-1; J: TRBJ2-5
DNA: TGTGCCAGCTCACCATTAATTCTCCAGAGGGCCAACGTCCTGACTTTC; CDR3: CASSPLILQRANVLTF; size: NA; D: NA; V: TRBV18; J: TRBJ2-6
DNA: TGCGCCAGCAGCTGGGAAGGCCCGAACACCGGGGAGCTGTTTTTT; CDR3: CASSWEGPNTGELFF; size: NA; D: NA; V: TRBV5-1; J: TRBJ2-2
DNA: TGTGCCAGCTCACCAAGGCAGGGGTTCTCCCACGAGCAGTACTTC; CDR3: CASSPRQGFSHEQYF; size: NA; D: NA; V: TRBV18; J: TRBJ2-7
DNA: TGTGCCAGCAGCTTAGGGGGATCCGGGGAGCTGTTTTTT; CDR3: CASSLGGSGELFF; size: NA; D: NA; V: TRBV7-2; J: TRBJ2-2
DNA: TGTGCCAGCAGCCCAAGTCAAGCTGGGGCCAACGTCCTGACTTTC; CDR3: CASSPSQAGANVLTF; size: NA; D: NA; V: TRBV7-9; J: TRBJ2-6
DNA: TGTGCCAGTAGGCACGGGGGAGATAAGGTGGAGACCCAGTACTTC; CDR3: CASRHGGDKVETQYF; size: NA; D: NA; V: TRBV19; J: TRBJ2-5
DNA: TGTGCCAGCAGCTCCAGTATGAGGGCTCCCTACGAGCAGTACTTC; CDR3: CASSSSMRAPYEQYF; size: NA; D: NA; V: TRBV2; J: TRBJ2-7
DNA: TGTGCCAGCAGCTTAGAAGGCGGGAGGGAGACCCAGTACTTC; CDR3: CASSLEGGRETQYF; size: once; D: TRBD2; V: TRBV11-2; J: TRBJ2-5
DNA: TGTGCCAGCATATCCTCTGAGGGAACGGACACCGGGGAGCTGTTTTTT; CDR3: CASISSEGTDTGELFF; size: once; D: NA; V: TRBV28; J: TRBJ2-2
DNA: TGCAGCGTTGCCCAGGGTCAATCTAACTATGGCTACACCTTC; CDR3: CSVAQGQSNYGYTF; size: NA; D: NA; V: TRBV29-1; J: TRBJ1-2
DNA: TGTGCCAGCAGCTTGAATCCACCCTCTGGGGCCAACGTCCTGACTTTC; CDR3: CASSLNPPSGANVLTF; size: once; D: NA; V: TRBV7-8; J: TRBJ2-6
DNA: TGTGCCAGCAGCCCAAGGGGGCGCCTTGGAGAGACCCAGTACTTC; CDR3: CASSPRGRLGETQYF; size: NA; D: TRBD1; V: TRBV13; J: TRBJ2-5
DNA: TGTGCCAGCAGCTTCGGGGATAGCTCCTACGAGCAGTACTTC; CDR3: CASSFGDSSYEQYF; size: NA; D: NA; V: TRBV7-2; J: TRBJ2-7
DNA: TGTGCCAGTAGTATAGATGGTACGGGGTTTCAGCCCCAGCATTTT; CDR3: CASSIDGTGFQPQHF; size: NA; D: NA; V: TRBV19; J: TRBJ1-5
DNA: TGTGCCAGCAGCCCAACCCGGGGGGAGACCCAGTACTTC; CDR3: CASSPTRGETQYF; size: NA; D: NA; V: TRBV7-2; J: TRBJ2-5
DNA: TGTGCCAGCAGCCGCTATTCCGGGACAGATGAAAAACTGTTTTTT; CDR3: CASSRYSGTDEKLFF; size: many; D: TRBD1; V: TRBV7-2; J: TRBJ1-4
DNA: TGTGCCAGCAGTTACTCGAGGGGAAACACCATATATTTT; CDR3: CASSYSRGNTIYF; size: NA; D: NA; V: TRBV6-5; J: TRBJ1-3
DNA: TGCGCCAGCAAGGACAGGGCGTCGGGTGAAGCTTTCTTT; CDR3: CASKDRASGEAFF; size: once; D: TRBD1; V: TRBV10-1; J: TRBJ1-1
DNA: TGCGCCAGCAGCGTGACAGGGCGATACGAGCAGTACTTC; CDR3: CASSVTGRYEQYF; size: once; D: TRBD1; V: TRBV5-1; J: TRBJ2-7
DNA: TGTGCCAGCACCCTTGGGGGCTACGAGCAGTACTTC; CDR3: CASTLGGYEQYF; size: NA; D: NA; V: TRBV7-9; J: TRBJ2-7
DNA: TGCGCCAGCAACCTCCTAGCGGGAGTGGGGGAGACCCAGTACTTC; CDR3: CASNLLAGVGETQYF; size: few; D: TRBD2; V: TRBV5-1; J: TRBJ2-5
DNA: TGTGCCAGCAGCTCGTCGGTGCGGAATGAGCAGTTCTTC; CDR3: CASSSSVRNEQFF; size: NA; D: NA; V: TRBV7-9; J: TRBJ2-1
DNA: TGTGCCAGCTCACCAGGAGGGTTTGAAAAACTGTTTTTT; CDR3: CASSPGGFEKLFF; size: once; D: NA; V: TRBV18; J: TRBJ1-4
DNA: TGCGCCAGCAGTACCGCCGAAACAGTGAACACTGAAGCTTTCTTT; CDR3: CASSTAETVNTEAFF; size: NA; D: NA; V: TRBV5-1; J: TRBJ1-1
DNA: TGTGCCAGCAGCCCTCAGGGGGAAAAACTGTTTTTT; CDR3: CASSPQGEKLFF; size: many; D: NA; V: TRBV7-9; J: TRBJ1-4
DNA: TGCGCCAGCAGTGAGTCAGGGACGGACCAAGAGACCCAGTACTTC; CDR3: CASSESGTDQETQYF; size: NA; D: NA; V: TRBV10-1; J: TRBJ2-5
DNA: TGCGCCAGCAGCCAAGAACCCCAAGGGACCCAGTACTTC; CDR3: CASSQEPQGTQYF; size: NA; D: NA; V: TRBV4-3; J: TRBJ2-5
DNA: TGTGCCAGCAGTTTTCTAGGGGGTGACGAGCAGTACTTC; CDR3: CASSFLGGDEQYF; size: NA; D: NA; V: TRBV27; J: TRBJ2-7
DNA: TGTGCCAGCAGCTTAGCCGCGGGGGGCACTGAAGCTTTCTTT; CDR3: CASSLAAGGTEAFF; size: NA; D: NA; V: TRBV7-6; J: TRBJ1-1
DNA: TGTGCCAGCAGTGAAAAGTCGGGGGGGGGCCACGAGCAGTACTTC; CDR3: CASSEKSGGGHEQYF; size: NA; D: TRBD2; V: TRBV2; J: TRBJ2-7
DNA: TGTGCCAGCAGCTTAGTGGGAGAACCAGCCAAAAACATTCAGTACTTC; CDR3: CASSLVGEPAKNIQYF; size: NA; D: NA; V: TRBV11-2; J: TRBJ2-4
DNA: TGCAGCGTTGGGCAGGGGGCGCTGCACGAGCAGTACTTC; CDR3: CSVGQGALHEQYF; size: NA; D: TRBD1; V: TRBV29-1; J: TRBJ2-7
DNA: TGTGCCAGCAGCCCCGCCCGAGCCCTGAACACTGAAGCTTTCTTT; CDR3: CASSPARALNTEAFF; size: NA; D: NA; V: TRBV7-9; J: TRBJ1-1
DNA: TGTGCCAGCAGCGTTACAGGGGGCGTTGTAAAACAGTTCTTC; CDR3: CASSVTGGVVKQFF; size: many; D: TRBD1; V: TRBV13; J: TRBJ2-1
DNA: TGCGCCAGCAGCGATAGCAATCAGCCCCAGCATTTT; CDR3: CASSDSNQPQHF; size: few; D: NA; V: TRBV10-2; J: TRBJ1-5